Below, one T cell receptor beta chain is given with its context. Its antigen remains unidentified. This record belongs to a study of OX40 agonist ivuxolimab in advanced cancers. The CDR3 has 15 residues. After removal of 2 bases from V and 3 bases from J, the junction contained 5 bases not matched to a gene. Germline loops: CDR1 SGHVS, CDR2 FQNEAQ. This table comes from immunoSEQ multiplex PCR, and its TCRdb copy is limited to in-frame clones, with some not included. This sample carries roughly 62,000 clones, 80% to 95% of them seen once, and the ten largest clones take roughly 0.56%. Study-wide findings and caveats: Expanded clones were, on average, more numerous among CD8+ T cells than CD4+.

The V call is TRBV7-8, the J call TRBJ1-2, with TRBD1 matching 8 bases. The material was CD4+ or CD8+ T cells sorted from blood, obtained in a trial of the OX40 agonist ivuxolimab. This clonotype was obtained from an adult with an advanced solid tumor such as melanoma, head and neck, liver or kidney cancer. CDR3 sequence: CASSLRGQDDYGYTF. The CDR3 DNA reads as TGTGCCAGCAGCTTAAGGGGACAGGATGACTATGGCTACACCTTC.